One sample yielded the 31 T cell receptor beta chains listed below, sequenced in a study of T cells in Graves' hyperthyroidism and ophthalmopathy. TCR beta CDR3 region amplification was performed from RNA transcripts. With the HTBI primer set, the TCR CDR3 went through a first round of RT-PCR. A single record per CDR3 protein comes from TCRdb applying MiXCR to the multiplex PCR reads. The sample comprises hundreds of thousands of distinct CDR3 sequences, 16% of which are singletons, and 18% rests with the top ten. What was sequenced was blood. Receptor source: a woman aged 18-29 years with Graves' hyperthyroidism.

This clonotype was seen a handful of times. This rearrangement joins TRBV20-1 to TRBJ1-6; D unclear. This CDR3 region has 16 residues. The V end was cut by 3 bases, the J end by 0 bases, with 12 bases between. Germline V CDR1 and CDR2: DFQATT, SNEGSKA (reference sequence). Here the CDR3 DNA reads TGCAGTGCTAGGAGGACGGGGAGCTCCTATAATTCACCCCTCCACTTT. Protein: CSARRTGSSYNSPLHF.

In this sample, this clonotype turned up a few times. The genes are TRBV5-1 and TRBJ2-1; 9 nucleotides agree with TRBD2. The germline CDR1 and CDR2 sequences are SGHRS and YFSETQ. V was pared by 5 bases and J by 0 bases, with 3 bases of the junction left unmatched. This CDR3 has 15 residues. The CDR3 sequence: CASRIAGDSYNEQFF. Written as DNA, the CDR3 is TGCGCCAGCAGGATAGCGGGGGACTCCTACAATGAGCAGTTCTTC.

V usage is TRBV19 and J usage is TRBJ1-5, with TRBD1 identical over 7 bases. Germline V lookup: CDR1 LNHDA, CDR2 SQIVND (reference sequence). V trimming: 4 bases; J trimming: 1 base; junction bases outside the gene matches: 19. The CDR3 sequence is 20 residues long. As DNA, the CDR3 is TGTGCCAGTAGTAACCCACGGCCAAGGACAGGCCGGCGAAGCAATCAGCCCCAGCATTTT. Its translation is CASSNPRPRTGRRSNQPQHF.

The rearrangement uses TRBV6-5 and TRBJ2-7; 7 bases are shared with TRBD2. The CDR3 has 15 amino acids. The J segment lost 2 bases and the V segment lost 0 bases, leaving 4 bases of the junction unmatched. Germline lookup yields CDR1 MNHEY and CDR2 SVGAGI. CDR3 region: CASSYSAGDTYEQYF. In nucleotides, the CDR3 is TGTGCCAGCAGTTACTCGGCGGGAGATACCTACGAGCAGTACTTC.

The chain has TRBV6-2 or TRBV6-3 and TRBJ1-4; 10 bases are shared with TRBD1. The CDR3 has 17 amino acids. Germline CDR1 MNHEY, CDR2 SVGEGT. J lost 0 bases, V lost 5 bases, and 6 bases had no gene match. The CDR3, as DNA: TGTGCCAGCAGTCTCCGGGACAGGGGTGCAACTAATGAAAAACTGTTTTTT. Translation: CASSLRDRGATNEKLFF.

A word on this clonotype: One base away lies a much larger clone, so this may be a sequencing read error. The chain is built from TRBV20-1 and TRBJ2-1; D perhaps matches TRBD1 (6 bases). The DNA end favors TRBJ2-7, so the J call may be wrong. Germline V CDR1 and CDR2: DFQATT, SNEGSKA (reference sequence). This CDR3 has 14 residues. Written as DNA, the CDR3 is TGCAGTGCTAGGGTGTGGGGGCCCTACAATGAGCAGTACTTC. Translated: CSARVWGPYNEQYF.

This clonotype was recorded at least ten times. V gene TRBV7-6 combines with J gene TRBJ2-1; D is perhaps TRBD2 (5 bases). The CDR3 runs to 13 residues. Trimming pared 5 bases from V and 8 bases from J, leaving 13 bases between. Germline V gene sequence: CDR1 SGHVS, CDR2 FNYEAQ. Written as DNA, the CDR3 is TGTGCCAGCAGCCCACCCGAGGGCTATGAGCAGTTCTTC. Translation gives CASSPPEGYEQFF. The whole variable domain, filled in from reference TRBV7-6 and TRBJ2-1, reads GAGVSQSPRYKVTKRGQDVALRCDPISGHVSLYWYRQALGQGPEFLTYFNYEAQQDKSGLPNDRFSAERPEGSISTLTIQRTEQRDSAMYRCASSPPEGYEQFFGPGTRLTVL.

This clonotype has a handful of counts. DNA of the CDR3: TGTGCCAGCAGTAAAACGACAGGTGGCACCGGGGAGCTGTTTTTT. Its translation is CASSKTTGGTGELFF. The chain carries TRBV12-3 or TRBV12-4 and TRBJ2-2; weak D call: TRBD1 (6 bases). V lost 5 bases and J 4 bases, leaving 14 bases between the germline ends. The CDR3 is 15 residues long.

This clonotype was recorded at least ten times. The chain couples TRBV12-3 or TRBV12-4 to TRBJ2-3; the match to TRBD1 covers 7 bases. Trimming cost V 5 bases and J 3 bases; bases outside gene matches: 5. The CDR3 covers 14 residues. The CDR3 here is CASSRRGYTDTQYF. The CDR3 region has the DNA TGTGCCAGCAGTCGCAGGGGGTATACAGATACGCAGTATTTT.

This clonotype showed up just a few times. The chain employs TRBV9 and TRBJ2-1, with D unclear. Per germline, CDR1 SGDLS and CDR2 YYNGEE. There are 14 residues in the CDR3. V was pared by 4 bases and J by 7 bases, with 15 bases between. CDR3 coding DNA: TGTGCCAGCAGCCCCGAAGTATGGTCTAATGAGCAGTTCTTC. Protein: CASSPEVWSNEQFF. Using reference TRBV9 and TRBJ2-1 for the parts outside the CDR3, the full variable domain is DSGVTQTPKHLITATGQRVTLRCSPRSGDLSVYWYQQSLDQGLQFLIQYYNGEERAKGNILERFSAQQFPDLHSELNLSSLELGDSALYFCASSPEVWSNEQFFGPGTRLTVL.

This clonotype showed up just a few times. This chain uses TRBV28 with TRBJ1-1, with D tentatively TRBD1 (6 bases). This CDR3 is built from 15 residues. The germline CDR1 and CDR2 sequences are MDHEN and SYDVKM. With 4 bases removed from V and 6 bases from J, the gap between germline ends came to 18 bases. CDR3 amino acids: CASSSPGGLAAEAFF. Written as DNA, the CDR3 is TGTGCCAGCAGTTCTCCCGGGGGGCTGGCAGCTGAAGCTTTCTTT.

This sequence joins TRBV6-1 and TRBJ1-1; no clear D. Germline values: CDR1 MNHNS, CDR2 SASEGT. The V end was cut by 8 bases, the J end by 3 bases, with 10 bases between. The CDR3 extends over 12 amino acids. The CDR3 DNA follows: TGTGCCAGCCTCACCCGGGACACTGAAGCTTTCTTT. Its protein product is CASLTRDTEAFF.

This clonotype has a count of ten or more. V usage is TRBV2 and J usage is TRBJ2-7; D remains ambiguous. CDR3 size: 12 residues. The germline CDR1 and CDR2 sequences are SNHLY and FYNNEI. Deletions cut 3 bases from V and 3 bases from J, with 6 bases between. The CDR3 DNA reads TGTGCCAGCAGTGAGGTAAACTACGAGCAGTACTTC. Its translation is CASSEVNYEQYF.

Many counts were recorded for this clonotype. The chain combines TRBV5-1 with TRBJ2-3, with 8 bases aligning to TRBD1. CDR3 size: 16 residues. J was trimmed by 0 bases and V by 5 bases; bases with no gene match: 8. Per the germline V gene, CDR1 is SGHRS and CDR2 is YFSETQ. CDR3 residues: CASSIQGVTSTDTQYF. The CDR3 DNA is TGCGCCAGCAGTATACAGGGGGTTACTAGCACAGATACGCAGTATTTT.

This chain links TRBV6-2 or TRBV6-3 with TRBJ1-2; perhaps TRBD1 as D (6 bases). V was trimmed by 0 bases and J by 8 bases, leaving 13 bases between them. CDR1 is MNHEY and CDR2 is SVGEGT in the germline V gene. The CDR3 has 14 residues. The chain's CDR3 is CASSYSGGSSGYTF. CDR3 sequence (DNA): TGTGCCAGCAGTTACTCAGGGGGTAGTAGCGGCTACACCTTC.

Details on this clonotype: A clone one base away is much larger, so this may be a read error. The chain recombines TRBV6-2 or TRBV6-3 with TRBJ2-5, with D unresolved. Per the germline V gene, CDR1 is MNHEY and CDR2 is SVGEGT. V dropped 11 bases and J dropped 7 bases, with 17 bases sitting between them. This CDR3 has 12 residues. The CDR3 sequence: CAVWNSPGTQYF. CDR3 nucleotides: TGTGCCGTATGGAACAGTCCAGGGACCCAGTACTTC.

The chain recombines TRBV4-1 with TRBJ2-3; 9 bases align to TRBD2. The ends lost 0 bases at V and 6 bases at J; junction bases unmatched: 4. This CDR3 region has 15 residues. Germline V lookup: CDR1 MGHRA, CDR2 YSYEKL. The CDR3 coding sequence is TGCGCCAGCAGCCAAGATAGCGGGAGTCGGGATACGCAGTATTTT. Amino acid sequence: CASSQDSGSRDTQYF.

The gene calls are TRBV4-3 and TRBJ1-2, with unresolved D. The CDR3 runs 14 residues. Germline CDR1 LGHNA, CDR2 YSLEER. Trimming left V 1 base short and J 5 bases short, with 11 bases between. The CDR3 sequence is CASSQGTDRYGYTF. In nucleotides, the CDR3 is TGCGCCAGCAGCCAAGGGACCGATCGATATGGCTACACCTTC.

V and J are TRBV12-3 or TRBV12-4 and TRBJ2-5; tentatively, D is TRBD1 or TRBD2 (6 bases each). The ends were cut back, 5 bases at V and 5 bases at J, with 15 bases in the middle. The CDR3 covers 14 residues. Written as DNA, the CDR3 is TGTGCCAGCAGTCTCAAAGGGGGGCGGGAGACCCAGTACTTC. Amino acid sequence: CASSLKGGRETQYF.

This clonotype was counted at least ten times. V usage is TRBV12-3 or TRBV12-4 and J usage is TRBJ2-3, with 8 bases fitting TRBD1. The V gene end was trimmed by 6 bases and the J gene end by 5 bases; junction bases not matched to a gene: 7. The CDR3 is 14 residues long. The CDR3 nucleotides read TGTGCCAGCAGCCCCCGGGGGACAGGAGATACGCAGTATTTT. Translated: CASSPRGTGDTQYF.

This clonotype has at least ten counts. This sequence joins TRBV13 and TRBJ1-2, with 9 positions matching TRBD1. V shed 7 bases and J 4 bases; nucleotides not matched to a gene: 10. From germline, CDR1 is PRHDT and CDR2 FYEKMQ (reference sequence). This CDR3 is 15 amino acids long. The CDR3 DNA follows: TGTGCCAGCACCGAGTGGGGGACAGGGCCCTATGGCTACACCTTC. It translates to CASTEWGTGPYGYTF.

This clonotype was recorded a few times. The chain has TRBV24-1 and TRBJ1-2; the D is unclear. CDR1 KGHDR and CDR2 SFDVKD come from the germline V gene. V lost 4 bases and J 6 bases, leaving 8 bases between the germline ends. CDR3 size: 12 residues. The CDR3 protein is CATSDPLDGYTF. The CDR3 bases are TGTGCCACCAGTGACCCATTGGATGGCTACACCTTC.

The rearrangement links TRBV28 to TRBJ2-2; no definite D call. With 10 bases removed from V and 7 bases from J, the gap between germline ends came to 10 bases. Germline V CDR1 and CDR2: MDHEN, SYDVKM. This CDR3 region has 11 residues. The CDR3 nucleotides read TGTGCCACCCGGGCGGTCGGGGAGCTGTTTTTT. Residues: CATRAVGELFF.

This clonotype was recorded at least ten times. The rearrangement uses TRBV5-1 and TRBJ2-2; TRBD2 aligns across 10 bases. Germline trimming cut 5 bases from V and 3 bases from J; bases unmatched to any gene: 4. Germline values: CDR1 SGHRS, CDR2 YFSETQ. The CDR3 totals 15 residues. CDR3 nucleotide sequence: TGCGCCAGCAGTTTTCTAGCGGGAGACACCGGGGAGCTGTTTTTT. Its translation: CASSFLAGDTGELFF.

The table lists this clonotype with a few counts. The chain combines TRBV18 with TRBJ2-5, with TRBD2 matching over 10 bases. The germline V gene encodes CDR1 KGHSH and CDR2 LQKENI. CDR3 length equals 17 residues. Trimming removed 0 bases from V and 5 bases from J; junction bases left unmatched: 9. The CDR3 region is CASSPPLAGVHGETQYF. The CDR3 DNA is TGTGCCAGCTCACCACCCCTAGCGGGAGTTCATGGGGAGACCCAGTACTTC.

J is TRBJ1-1 and V is TRBV19, with TRBD1 identical over 8 bases. The trim removed 4 bases at V and 1 base at J, leaving 2 bases unmatched. Germline V gene sequence: CDR1 LNHDA, CDR2 SQIVND (reference sequence). The CDR3 contains 14 residues. Here the CDR3 reads CASSTQGANTEAFF. CDR3 bases: TGTGCCAGTAGTACCCAGGGGGCGAACACTGAAGCTTTCTTT. The variable domain in full, completed from reference TRBV19 and TRBJ1-1, reads DGGITQSPKYLFRKEGQNVTLSCEQNLNHDAMYWYRQDPGQGLRLIYYSQIVNDFQKGDIAEGYSVSREKKESFPLTVTSAQKNPTAFYLCASSTQGANTEAFFGQGTRLTVV.

In its sample, this clonotype was seen a few times. The chain is built from TRBV29-1 and TRBJ2-1; D tentatively fits TRBD1 or TRBD2 (5 bases each). Trimming stripped 0 bases from V and 5 bases from J, with 14 bases between. CDR3 size: 15 residues. The V gene's germline CDR1 is SQVTM and CDR2 ANQGSEA. The CDR3 reads CSVEDGARGNNEQFF. The DNA of the CDR3 is TGCAGCGTTGAAGACGGGGCGCGAGGGAACAATGAGCAGTTCTTC.

In its sample, this clonotype was seen many times. V gene TRBV5-1 combines with J gene TRBJ1-1, with D possibly matching TRBD1 (6 bases). Trimming removed 0 bases at V and 0 bases at J, with 9 bases between. CDR3 length: 15 residues. Per the germline V gene, CDR1 is SGHRS and CDR2 is YFSETQ. CDR3 protein: CASSLERTVNTEAFF. The CDR3 DNA follows: TGCGCCAGCAGCTTGGAGCGGACAGTGAACACTGAAGCTTTCTTT.

V is TRBV28 and J is TRBJ1-5; TRBD1 agrees at 8 bases. This CDR3 spans 17 amino acids. Germline-derived CDR1 and CDR2 are MDHEN and SYDVKM. The ends lost 2 bases at V and 5 bases at J; junction bases unmatched: 11. The DNA of the CDR3 is TGTGCCAGCAGTTTAGGACAGGGTAGGGCGCCTGATCAGCCCCAGCATTTT. This encodes CASSLGQGRAPDQPQHF.

This clonotype was recorded at least ten times. The chain uses TRBV20-1 and TRBJ1-1; D gene uncertain. V dropped 5 bases and J dropped 5 bases, with 9 bases sitting between them. Germline lookup yields CDR1 DFQATT and CDR2 SNEGSKA (reference sequence). This CDR3 contains 11 residues. The CDR3 DNA reads as TGCAGTGCTGATCGGAGAACTGAAGCTTTCTTT. Encoded protein: CSADRRTEAFF.

This clonotype was seen ten or more times. This chain links TRBV29-1 with TRBJ2-3; possibly TRBD2 for D (6 bases). V lost 7 bases to trimming and J lost 2 bases, with 10 bases between them. The germline CDR1 and CDR2 sequences are SQVTM and ANQGSEA. This CDR3 is built from 12 residues. The CDR3, as DNA: TGCAGCGGTGTAGCGGACACAGATACGCAGTATTTT. Amino acid sequence: CSGVADTDTQYF.